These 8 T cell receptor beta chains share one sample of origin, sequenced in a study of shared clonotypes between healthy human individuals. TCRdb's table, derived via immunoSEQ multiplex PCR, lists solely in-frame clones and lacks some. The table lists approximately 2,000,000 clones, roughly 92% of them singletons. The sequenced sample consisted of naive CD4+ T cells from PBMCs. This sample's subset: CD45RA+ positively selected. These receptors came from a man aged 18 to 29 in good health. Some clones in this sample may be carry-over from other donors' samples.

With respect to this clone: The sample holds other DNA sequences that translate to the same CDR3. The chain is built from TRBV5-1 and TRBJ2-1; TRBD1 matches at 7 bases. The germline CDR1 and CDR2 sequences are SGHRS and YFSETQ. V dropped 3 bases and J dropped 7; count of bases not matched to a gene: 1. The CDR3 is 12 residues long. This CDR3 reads CASSSTGNEQFF. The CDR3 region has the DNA TGCGCCAGCAGCTCGACAGGGAATGAGCAGTTCTTC.

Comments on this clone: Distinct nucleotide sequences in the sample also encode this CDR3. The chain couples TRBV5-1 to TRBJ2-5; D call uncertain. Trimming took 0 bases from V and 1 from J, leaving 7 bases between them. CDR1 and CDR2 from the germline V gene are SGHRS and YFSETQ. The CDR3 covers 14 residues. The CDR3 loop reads CASSLGPSQETQYF. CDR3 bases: TGCGCCAGCAGCTTGGGGCCTAGCCAAGAGACCCAGTACTTC.

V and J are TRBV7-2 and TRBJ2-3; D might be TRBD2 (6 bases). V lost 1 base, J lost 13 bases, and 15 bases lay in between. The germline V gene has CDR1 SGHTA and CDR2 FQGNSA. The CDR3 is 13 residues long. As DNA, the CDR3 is TGTGCCAGCAGCTTAGTAGCGGAAGACATAGAGTATTTT. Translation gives CASSLVAEDIEYF.

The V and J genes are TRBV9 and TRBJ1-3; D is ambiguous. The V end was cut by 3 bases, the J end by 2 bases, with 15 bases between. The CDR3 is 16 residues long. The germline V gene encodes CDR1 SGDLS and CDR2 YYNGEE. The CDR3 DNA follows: TGTGCCAGCAGCGGAGGAAACCAGGTTGCTGGAAACACCATATATTTT. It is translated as CASSGGNQVAGNTIYF.

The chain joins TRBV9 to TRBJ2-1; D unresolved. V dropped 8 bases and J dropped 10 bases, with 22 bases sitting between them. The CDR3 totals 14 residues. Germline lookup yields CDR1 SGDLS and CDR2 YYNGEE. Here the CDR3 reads CASSQSPSSKEQFF. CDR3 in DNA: TGTGCCAGTTCTCAGTCACCCTCCTCCAAGGAGCAGTTCTTC.

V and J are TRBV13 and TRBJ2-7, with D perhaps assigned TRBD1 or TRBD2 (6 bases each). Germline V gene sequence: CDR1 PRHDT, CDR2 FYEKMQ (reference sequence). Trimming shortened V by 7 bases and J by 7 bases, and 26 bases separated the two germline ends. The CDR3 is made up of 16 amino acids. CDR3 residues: CASNTGRTGGLGEQYF. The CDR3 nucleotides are TGTGCCAGCAATACAGGGAGGACTGGGGGATTAGGGGAGCAGTACTTC.

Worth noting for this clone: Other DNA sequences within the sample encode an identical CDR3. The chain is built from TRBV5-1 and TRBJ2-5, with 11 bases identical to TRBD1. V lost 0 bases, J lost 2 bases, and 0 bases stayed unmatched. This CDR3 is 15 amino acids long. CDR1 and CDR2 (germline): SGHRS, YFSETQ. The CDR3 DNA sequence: TGCGCCAGCAGCTTGGGGGACAGGGGGCAAGAGACCCAGTACTTC. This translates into CASSLGDRGQETQYF.

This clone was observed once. The CDR3 here is CAISESRDSSSYGYTF. For the CDR3, the DNA is TGTGCCATCAGTGAGTCTCGGGACAGTTCTTCCTATGGCTACACCTTC. V usage is TRBV10-3 and J usage is TRBJ1-2; 7 nucleotides match TRBD1. This CDR3 has 16 residues. Germline trimming cut 0 bases from V and 4 bases from J; bases unmatched to any gene: 8. The V gene's germline CDR1 is ENHRY and CDR2 SYGVKD.